These T cell receptor beta chains were read from a single sample in a study of T cell responses to AZD1222 COVID-19 vaccine. Some clones are missing from TCRdb's copy, which holds only in-frame ones; the method was immunoSEQ multiplex PCR. The sample lists about 130,000 clones, less than 95% occurring once. Sequenced here: peripheral blood, sampled on day 0 of MenACWY control vaccination. The origin of the receptors is an adult in good health. Each CDR3 is given with its conserved first and last residue. A D gene is named only where the DNA matches it firmly. Only part of the rows carry a size: once, few, many, or a class if the clone is expanded.

j_call,cdr3_length,v_call,clone_size,d_call,cdr3_aa,cdr3_nt
TRBJ2-3,14,TRBV24-1,.,.,CATSDPVSWVTQYF,TGTGCCACCAGTGACCCTGTCTCTTGGGTAACGCAGTATTTT
TRBJ2-3,12,TRBV11-2,once,.,CASSPSTDTQYF,TGTGCCAGCAGCCCAAGCACAGATACGCAGTATTTT
TRBJ1-6,15,TRBV7-6,.,.,CASSLGTQYNSPLHF,TGTGCCAGCAGCTTGGGGACGCAGTATAATTCACCCCTCCACTTT
TRBJ2-2,13,TRBV19,.,.,CASSIGRSGELFF,TGTGCCAGTAGTATTGGCCGATCCGGGGAGCTGTTTTTT
TRBJ1-4,14,TRBV29-1,once,.,CSVGARGYNEKLFF,TGCAGCGTCGGAGCGAGGGGCTATAATGAAAAACTGTTTTTT
TRBJ1-4,15,TRBV11-2,.,TRBD1,CASSYQGAPRRELFF,TGTGCCAGCAGCTACCAGGGGGCGCCCCGGAGGGAACTGTTTTTT
TRBJ2-1,13,TRBV27,.,.,CASSLGLYNEQFF,TGTGCCAGCAGTTTAGGCCTCTACAATGAGCAGTTCTTC
TRBJ2-1,14,TRBV10-1,.,TRBD1,CASSVGTAYNEQFF,TGCGCCAGCAGTGTAGGGACAGCGTACAATGAGCAGTTCTTC
TRBJ1-1,14,TRBV5-6,.,.,CASSKRAGDTEAFF,TGTGCCAGCAGCAAAAGGGCGGGGGACACTGAAGCTTTCTTT
TRBJ2-3,13,TRBV6-5,.,.,CASSYSGADTQYF,TGTGCCAGCAGTTACTCGGGGGCAGATACGCAGTATTTT
TRBJ1-2,15,TRBV4-2,.,TRBD1,CASSAGQLDDYGYTF,TGTGCCAGCAGCGCGGGACAGTTGGACGACTATGGCTACACCTTC
TRBJ1-4,17,TRBV4-1,.,.,CASSQDLGVGFDEKLFF,TGCGCCAGCAGCCAAGATCTAGGTGTGGGATTTGATGAAAAACTGTTTTTT
TRBJ1-4,13,TRBV19,.,TRBD1,CASRQGTGEKLFF,TGTGCCAGTAGGCAGGGGACAGGTGAAAAACTGTTTTTT
TRBJ1-6,13,TRBV19,.,.,CASSSKTDSPLHF,TGTGCCAGTAGTTCCAAGACAGATTCACCCCTCCACTTT
TRBJ1-2,13,TRBV12-5,once,.,CASGLTGTYGYTF,TGTGCTAGTGGTTTGACCGGGACCTATGGCTACACCTTC
TRBJ1-1,12,TRBV12-3/TRBV12-4,.,.,CASTAENTEAFF,TGTGCCAGCACCGCGGAGAACACTGAAGCTTTCTTT
TRBJ2-1,16,TRBV19,.,.,CASSIRAMNSYNEQFF,TGTGCCAGTAGTATTCGGGCAATGAACTCCTACAATGAGCAGTTCTTC
TRBJ2-5,17,TRBV11-2,once,.,CASSPSGWTWGRETQYF,TGTGCCAGCAGCCCTTCCGGGTGGACATGGGGGAGAGAGACCCAGTACTTC
TRBJ1-3,16,TRBV6-7,.,.,CASSSPLDSSGNTIYF,TGTGCCAGCAGTTCCCCACTTGACAGTTCTGGAAACACCATATATTTT
TRBJ2-1,12,TRBV7-2,.,.,CASSLGVNEQFF,TGTGCCAGCAGCTTAGGCGTCAATGAGCAGTTCTTC
TRBJ1-5,15,TRBV6-5,.,TRBD1,CASSITGGVNQPQHF,TGTGCCAGCAGTATAACAGGGGGCGTAAATCAGCCCCAGCATTTT
TRBJ1-1,13,TRBV5-4,.,.,CASSIGEISEAFF,TGTGCCAGCAGCATTGGGGAGATAAGTGAAGCTTTCTTT
TRBJ1-3,15,TRBV28,.,.,CASSPPGGAGNTIYF,TGTGCCAGCAGTCCCCCAGGAGGGGCTGGAAACACCATATATTTT
TRBJ2-1,16,TRBV25-1,.,TRBD1,CASSGQGVSSYNEQFF,TGTGCCAGCAGTGGACAGGGTGTATCCTCCTACAATGAGCAGTTCTTC
TRBJ2-2,12,TRBV14,.,.,CASSQGLRELFF,TGTGCCAGCAGCCAGGGACTCCGGGAGCTGTTTTTT
TRBJ1-1,13,TRBV10-1,few,.,CARREGRVSEAFF,TGCGCCAGAAGAGAGGGGAGAGTCTCTGAAGCTTTCTTT
TRBJ2-2,15,TRBV7-2,.,TRBD2,CASSLGGLAVKELFF,TGTGCCAGCAGCTTAGGTGGACTAGCGGTGAAAGAGCTGTTTTTT
TRBJ2-2,17,TRBV18,once,TRBD2,CASSSGLAGTGTGELFF,TGTGCCAGCTCATCGGGACTAGCGGGAACGGGCACCGGGGAGCTGTTTTTT
TRBJ1-1,13,TRBV12-3/TRBV12-4,.,.,CASSFGSNTEAFF,TGTGCCAGCAGTTTCGGGTCGAACACTGAAGCTTTCTTT
TRBJ1-2,14,TRBV28,.,.,CAILREKAGDGYTF,TGTGCCATCTTGAGGGAGAAGGCAGGGGATGGCTACACCTTC
TRBJ1-6,16,TRBV25-1,.,TRBD1,CASSDTGQGRVSPLHF,TGTGCCAGCAGTGATACCGGACAGGGTCGGGTTTCACCCCTCCACTTT
TRBJ2-3,15,TRBV27,.,TRBD1,CASSLGTGTPDTQYF,TGTGCCAGCAGTTTAGGGACAGGCACCCCAGATACGCAGTATTTT
TRBJ2-3,13,TRBV29-1,.,.,CSGERSPGDTQYF,TGCAGCGGAGAAAGATCTCCAGGAGATACGCAGTATTTT
TRBJ1-2,14,TRBV6-5,.,TRBD1,CASNPGQGLYGYTF,TGTGCCAGCAACCCGGGACAGGGCCTCTATGGCTACACCTTC
TRBJ2-7,15,TRBV7-2,once,TRBD2,CASSISGISSYEQYF,TGTGCCAGCAGTATCAGCGGGATATCCTCCTACGAGCAGTACTTC
TRBJ2-1,15,TRBV18,.,.,CASSPTMEVYNEQFF,TGTGCCAGCTCACCCACGATGGAGGTCTACAATGAGCAGTTCTTC
TRBJ1-2,12,TRBV29-1,few,TRBD1,CSVGGQGTGYTF,TGCAGCGTTGGCGGACAGGGAACAGGCTACACCTTC
TRBJ2-1,13,TRBV7-7,.,.,CASSFSSSSEQFF,TGTGCCAGCAGCTTTAGCAGCTCTAGCGAGCAGTTCTTC
TRBJ2-3,17,TRBV28,.,.,CASTGVLAQVVQDTQYF,TGTGCCAGCACAGGGGTCCTAGCGCAGGTCGTACAAGATACGCAGTATTTT
TRBJ2-3,15,TRBV18,.,.,CASSPRLTSTDTQYF,TGTGCCAGCTCCCCACGCCTAACTAGCACAGATACGCAGTATTTT
TRBJ2-1,17,TRBV5-4,.,TRBD2,CASSLGLAGGPRNEQFF,TGTGCCAGCAGCTTGGGATTAGCGGGAGGGCCTCGGAATGAGCAGTTCTTC